This entry concerns a single T cell receptor (beta chain). The target of this receptor is not known. Base quality data are lacking; no much larger clone is found one base away. The CDR3 runs 15 amino acids, cysteine and phenylalanine included. The retained sequence is limited to the CDR3, 45 bases, with the frame set at the first base. The V end loses 7 bases and the J end loses 1 base, and a stretch of 16 bases separates them. CDR1 is given as MNHNY and CDR2 as SVGAGI, both from the germline V gene (reference sequence). The source of the sample is a study of shared clonotypes between healthy human individuals (dated by TCRdb to the early 2020s). Looking at the study overall: A few men and two women, aged 18 to 49 years, made up the cohort. To estimate repertoire size and how much clonotype sharing occurs between individuals, the study deeply sequenced the blood TCR repertoires of about five healthy adults. Different laboratories and diverse techniques were used to prepare libraries and sequence TCR repertoires, to increase sequencing depth and limit assay-specific biases. Per donor, three plates each were used for CD4 naive and CD4 memory, two for CD8 naive, and one for CD8 memory. Leukapheresis yielded between about 0.9 and 9 billion PBMCs per donor.

On the study overall, not on this receptor specifically: Sampling was restricted to blood, and TCR repertoires in tissues likely differ from the TCR repertoires found in blood. Because the study included only a small number of donors, the genetic and exposure-history diversity represented was limited. Compared with non-shared clonotypes, the clonotypes found in all four sorted-subset donors had higher generation probabilities. Incomplete sequencing was indicated by rarefaction of sorted-subset datasets, despite the large sequencing depth. About 5% of naive CD4, more than 3% of naive CD8, approximately 2% of memory CD4, and about 0.4% of memory CD8 clonotypes were shared across four donors. Naive subsets generally had larger estimated clonotype richness than memory subsets. Pairwise subsampling led to the expectation that sequencing depth would affect the degree of clonotype sharing among donors.

TCR CDR3 regions were amplified from genomic DNA by multiplex PCR using the deep immunoSEQ assay. For each cell subset, the extracted genomic DNA was distributed evenly across all wells of several immunoSEQ 96-well plates, and each plate served as one replicate. For sorted subsets, around 200 ng genomic DNA, equal to tens of thousands of T cell genomes, was loaded into each replicate PCR. Purified libraries were measured with a Qubit 3.0 fluorometer, size-checked on a Bioanalyzer 2100, and measured again with the KAPA Library Quantification kit. Every immunoSEQ 96-well plate was sequenced on a dedicated single-read 150-cycle Illumina NextSeq 550 flow cell. As for the authors' bioinformatics: The immunoSEQ output contained only junctional sequences without quality scores, so filtering could not match that applied to full-length reads. To assign V/J genes and CDR3, sequences were annotated using PyIR, a Python wrapper for IgBLAST v1.9, with IMGT germline references. Reads with weak V/J assignments (E-value above 1e-6), missing CDR3, stop codons, out-of-frame junctions, or ambiguous translated residues were removed. V3J clonotypes were defined as sequences sharing an identical inferred V gene, J gene, and CDR3 amino acid sequence. The percentage overlap between two repertoires was calculated by dividing the number of shared unique clonotypes by the size of the smaller repertoire. Richness of each repertoire was evaluated using RTK rarefaction, the Chao1 estimator, and Recon v2.1 estimates of unobserved clonotypes. Generation probabilities were computed with OLGA for all TCRbeta clonotypes obtained by the gDNA method from four donors. The source is immuneACCESS, and TCRdb retained only in-frame sequences with V and J called. Part of the clones is not carried over; for the studies checked, unresolved V genes explain less than half of this, and the remainder is unexplained. V and J calls and clone size are as listed in that table; D and trimming were resolved from the DNA. The table for this sample lists about 1.5 million clones; 95% to 99% of them were counted only once. Clones ranked in the top ten supply around 0.45% of the sample.

The donors were healthy, HIV-negative adults with no recently reported acute infections or vaccinations. Every donor was a Caucasian adult living in Nashville, Tennessee, USA. Magnetic negative selection was used to enrich CD4+ T cells, after which naive cells were positively selected on CD45RA and the negative fraction became the memory subset. Blood was obtained by leukapheresis, after which PBMCs were separated by Ficoll-Histopaque density gradient centrifugation and cryopreserved in liquid nitrogen vapor phase. Purity and quantity of every magnetically sorted T cell population were checked by analytical flow cytometry. From each sorted fraction, genomic DNA was isolated and quantified by UV absorbance on a Nanodrop 2000c.

The receptor chain draws on TRBV6-6 and TRBJ1-2; no D gene is confidently identified. This receptor was obtained from a man aged 25 to 40 in good health. The specimen was naive CD4+ T cells sorted from blood. This specimen's cell subset or site label, per the study, means: CD45RA+ positively selected. CDR3 sequence: CASNRWREDNYGYTF. The DNA is as follows: TGTGCCAGCAATCGCTGGAGGGAAGATAACTATGGCTACACCTTC.